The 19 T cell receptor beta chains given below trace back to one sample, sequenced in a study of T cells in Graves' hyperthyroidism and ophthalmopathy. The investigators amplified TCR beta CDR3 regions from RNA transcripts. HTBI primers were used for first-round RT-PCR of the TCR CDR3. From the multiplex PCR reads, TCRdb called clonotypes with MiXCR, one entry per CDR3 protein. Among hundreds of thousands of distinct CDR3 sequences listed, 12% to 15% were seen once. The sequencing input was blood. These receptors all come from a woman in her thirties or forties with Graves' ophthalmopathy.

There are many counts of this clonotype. The CDR3: CASSSQGDTQYF. DNA for the CDR3: TGTGCCAGCAGCTCCCAGGGGGATACGCAGTATTTT. V and J are TRBV11-1 and TRBJ2-3; perhaps TRBD1 as D (6 bases). Germline CDR1 reads SGHAT; CDR2 reads FQDESV (reference sequence). V was cut by 4 bases and J by 6 bases, with 8 bases left in between. This CDR3 has 12 residues. Using reference TRBV11-1 and TRBJ2-3 for the parts outside the CDR3, the full variable domain is EAEVAQSPRYKITEKSQAVAFWCDPISGHATLYWYRQILGQGPELLVQFQDESVVDDSQLPKDRFSAERLKGVDSTLKIQPAELGDSAMYLCASSSQGDTQYFGPGTRLTVL.

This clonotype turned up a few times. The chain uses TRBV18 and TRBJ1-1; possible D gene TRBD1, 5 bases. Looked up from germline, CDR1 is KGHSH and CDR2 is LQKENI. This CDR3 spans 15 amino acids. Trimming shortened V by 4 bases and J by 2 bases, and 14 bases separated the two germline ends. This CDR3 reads CASSRDYGGNTEAFF. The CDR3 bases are TGTGCCAGCTCACGAGACTACGGGGGTAACACTGAAGCTTTCTTT. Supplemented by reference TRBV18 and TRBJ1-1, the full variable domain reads NAGVMQNPRHLVRRRGQEARLRCSPMKGHSHVYWYRQLPEEGLKFMVYLQKENIIDESGMPKERFSAEFPKEGPSILRIQQVVRGDSAAYFCASSRDYGGNTEAFFGQGTRLTVV.

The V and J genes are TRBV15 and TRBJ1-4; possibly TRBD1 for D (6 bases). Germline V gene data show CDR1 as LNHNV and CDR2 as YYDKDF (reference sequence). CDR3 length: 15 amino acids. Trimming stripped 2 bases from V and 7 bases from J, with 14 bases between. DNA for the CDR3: TGTGCCACCAGCAGACCAAGAGGGGGTGTTGAAAAACTGTTTTTT. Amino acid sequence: CATSRPRGGVEKLFF. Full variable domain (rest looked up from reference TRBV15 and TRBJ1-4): DAMVIQNPRYQVTQFGKPVTLSCSQTLNHNVMYWYQQKSSQAPKLLFHYYDKDFNNEADTPDNFQSRRPNTSFCFLDIRSPGLGDTAMYLCATSRPRGGVEKLFFGSGTQLSVL.

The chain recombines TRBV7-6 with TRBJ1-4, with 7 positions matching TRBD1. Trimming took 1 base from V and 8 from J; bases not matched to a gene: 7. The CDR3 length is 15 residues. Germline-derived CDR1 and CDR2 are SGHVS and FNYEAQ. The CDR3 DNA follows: TGTGCCAGCAGCTTAGTTGGGACAGCCGGCGAAAAACTGTTTTTT. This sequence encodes CASSLVGTAGEKLFF. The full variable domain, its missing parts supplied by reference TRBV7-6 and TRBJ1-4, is GAGVSQSPRYKVTKRGQDVALRCDPISGHVSLYWYRQALGQGPEFLTYFNYEAQQDKSGLPNDRFSAERPEGSISTLTIQRTEQRDSAMYRCASSLVGTAGEKLFFGSGTQLSVL.

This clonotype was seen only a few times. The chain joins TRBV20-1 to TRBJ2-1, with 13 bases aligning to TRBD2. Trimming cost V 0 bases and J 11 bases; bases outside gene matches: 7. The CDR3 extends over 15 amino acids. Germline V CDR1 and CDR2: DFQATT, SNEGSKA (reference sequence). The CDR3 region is CSARDRGLAGLKQFF. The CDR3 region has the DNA TGCAGTGCTAGAGATAGGGGACTAGCGGGACTAAAGCAGTTCTTC.

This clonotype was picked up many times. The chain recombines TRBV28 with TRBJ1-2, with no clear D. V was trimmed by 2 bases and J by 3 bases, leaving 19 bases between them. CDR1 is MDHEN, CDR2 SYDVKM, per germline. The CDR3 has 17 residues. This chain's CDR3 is CASSLAARFPKDYGYTF. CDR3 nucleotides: TGTGCCAGCAGTTTAGCAGCCAGGTTCCCAAAGGACTATGGCTACACCTTC.

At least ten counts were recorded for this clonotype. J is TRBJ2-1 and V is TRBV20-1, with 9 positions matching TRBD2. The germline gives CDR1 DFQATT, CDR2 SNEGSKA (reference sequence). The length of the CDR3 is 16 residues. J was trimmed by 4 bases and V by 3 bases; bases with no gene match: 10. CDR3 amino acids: CSARASEGLAYNEQFF. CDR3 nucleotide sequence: TGCAGTGCTAGGGCCTCCGAGGGACTAGCATACAATGAGCAGTTCTTC.

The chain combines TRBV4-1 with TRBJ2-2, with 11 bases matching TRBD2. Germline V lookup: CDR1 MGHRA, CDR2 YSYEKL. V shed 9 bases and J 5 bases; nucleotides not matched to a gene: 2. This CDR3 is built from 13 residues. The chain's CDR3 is CASTSGRTGELFF. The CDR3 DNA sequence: TGCGCCAGTACTAGCGGGAGAACCGGGGAGCTGTTTTTT.

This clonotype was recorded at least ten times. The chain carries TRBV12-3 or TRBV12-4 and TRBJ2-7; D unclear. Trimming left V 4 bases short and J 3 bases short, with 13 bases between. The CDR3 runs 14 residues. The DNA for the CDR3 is TGTGCCAGCAGTTCCCCAGGATTGAGCTACGAGCAGTACTTC. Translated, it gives CASSSPGLSYEQYF.

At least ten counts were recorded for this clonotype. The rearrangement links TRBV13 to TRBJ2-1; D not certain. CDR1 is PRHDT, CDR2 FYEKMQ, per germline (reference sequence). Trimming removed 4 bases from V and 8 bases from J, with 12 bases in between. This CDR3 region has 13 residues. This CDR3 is CASSSPDGDEQFF. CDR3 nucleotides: TGTGCCAGCAGCTCCCCGGATGGGGATGAGCAGTTCTTC.

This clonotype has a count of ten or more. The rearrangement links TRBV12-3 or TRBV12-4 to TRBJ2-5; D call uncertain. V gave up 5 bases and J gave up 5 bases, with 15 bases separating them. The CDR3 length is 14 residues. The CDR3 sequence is CASSPEVFPETQYF. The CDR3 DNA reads TGTGCCAGCAGTCCAGAAGTATTTCCGGAGACCCAGTACTTC.

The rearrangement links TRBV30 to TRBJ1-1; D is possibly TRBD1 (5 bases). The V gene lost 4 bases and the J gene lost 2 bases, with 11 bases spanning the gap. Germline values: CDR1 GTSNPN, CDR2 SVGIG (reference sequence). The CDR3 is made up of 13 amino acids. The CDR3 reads CAWTRGFNTEAFF. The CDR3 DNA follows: TGTGCCTGGACGAGGGGTTTCAACACTGAAGCTTTCTTT.

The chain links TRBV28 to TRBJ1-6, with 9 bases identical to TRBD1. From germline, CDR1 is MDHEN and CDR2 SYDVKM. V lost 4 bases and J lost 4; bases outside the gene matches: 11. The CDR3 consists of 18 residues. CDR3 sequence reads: CASSSPARTGEYNSPLHF. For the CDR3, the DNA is TGTGCCAGCAGTTCGCCGGCAAGGACAGGGGAGTATAATTCACCCCTCCACTTT.

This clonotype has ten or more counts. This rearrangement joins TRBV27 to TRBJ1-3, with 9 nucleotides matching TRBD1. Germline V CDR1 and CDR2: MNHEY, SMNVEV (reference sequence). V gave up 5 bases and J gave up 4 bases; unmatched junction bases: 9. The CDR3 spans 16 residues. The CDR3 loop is CASSPNRGQGGNTIYF. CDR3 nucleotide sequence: TGTGCCAGCAGTCCCAACCGTGGACAGGGGGGAAACACCATATATTTT.

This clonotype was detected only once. CDR3 residues: CSVEDLSGAGETQYF. The CDR3 DNA reads TGCAGCGTTGAAGATCTTAGTGGGGCAGGAGAGACCCAGTACTTC. The chain uses TRBV29-1 and TRBJ2-5; D perhaps matches TRBD1 (5 bases). Germline V CDR1 and CDR2: SQVTM, ANQGSEA. Trimming left V 0 bases short and J 4 bases short, with 15 bases between. There are 15 residues in the CDR3. The whole variable domain, remainder taken from reference TRBV29-1 and TRBJ2-5, is SAVISQKPSRDICQRGTSLTIQCQVDSQVTMMFWYRQQPGQSLTLIATANQGSEATYESGFVIDKFPISRPNLTFSTLTVSNMSPEDSSIYLCSVEDLSGAGETQYFGPGTRLLVL.

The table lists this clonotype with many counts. Here the CDR3 reads CASSIPGQPYGYTF. CDR3 bases: TGTGCCAGTAGTATACCTGGACAGCCCTATGGCTACACCTTC. The gene calls are TRBV19 and TRBJ1-2, with TRBD1 as a possible D gene (6 bases). V shed 2 bases and J shed 4 bases, with 11 bases lying between them. CDR3 length: 14 amino acids. Germline values: CDR1 LNHDA, CDR2 SQIVND (reference sequence).

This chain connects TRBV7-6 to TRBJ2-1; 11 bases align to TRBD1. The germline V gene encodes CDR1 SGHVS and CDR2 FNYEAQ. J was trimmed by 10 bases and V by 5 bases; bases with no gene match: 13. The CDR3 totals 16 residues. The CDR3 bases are TGTGCCAGCAGCCTTGGACAGGGGGCAGCGGGCCGGGAGCAGTTCTTC. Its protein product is CASSLGQGAAGREQFF. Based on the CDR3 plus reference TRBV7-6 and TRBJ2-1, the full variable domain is GAGVSQSPRYKVTKRGQDVALRCDPISGHVSLYWYRQALGQGPEFLTYFNYEAQQDKSGLPNDRFSAERPEGSISTLTIQRTEQRDSAMYRCASSLGQGAAGREQFFGPGTRLTVL.

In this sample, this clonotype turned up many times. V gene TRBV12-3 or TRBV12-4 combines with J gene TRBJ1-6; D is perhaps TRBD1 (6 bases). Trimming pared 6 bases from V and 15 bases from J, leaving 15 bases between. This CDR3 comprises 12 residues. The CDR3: CASRTGDGVLHF. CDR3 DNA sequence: TGTGCCAGCAGGACAGGTGACGGGGTCCTCCACTTT.

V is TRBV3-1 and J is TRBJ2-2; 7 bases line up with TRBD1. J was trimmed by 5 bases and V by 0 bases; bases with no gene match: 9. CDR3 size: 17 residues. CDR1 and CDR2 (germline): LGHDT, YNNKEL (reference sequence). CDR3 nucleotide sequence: TGTGCCAGCAGCCAAGAGCCTAGGGACAGCGGTACCGGGGAGCTGTTTTTT. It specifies CASSQEPRDSGTGELFF.